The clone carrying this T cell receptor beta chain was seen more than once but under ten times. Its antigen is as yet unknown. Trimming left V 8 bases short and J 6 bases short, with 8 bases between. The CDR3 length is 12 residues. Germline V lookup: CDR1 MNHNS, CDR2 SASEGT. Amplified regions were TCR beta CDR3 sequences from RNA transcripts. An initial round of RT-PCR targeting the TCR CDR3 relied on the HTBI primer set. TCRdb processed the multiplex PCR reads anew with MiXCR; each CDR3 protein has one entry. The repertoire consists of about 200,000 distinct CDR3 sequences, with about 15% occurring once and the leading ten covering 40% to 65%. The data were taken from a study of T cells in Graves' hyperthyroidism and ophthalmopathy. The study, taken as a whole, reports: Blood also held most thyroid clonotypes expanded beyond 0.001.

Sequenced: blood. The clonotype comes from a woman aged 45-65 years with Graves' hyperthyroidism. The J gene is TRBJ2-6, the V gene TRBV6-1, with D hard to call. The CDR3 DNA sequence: TGTGCCAGCGCACCCATGGCCAACGTCCTGACTTTC. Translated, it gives CASAPMANVLTF.